This T cell receptor (beta chain) came from a study of shared clonotypes between healthy human individuals. Broader study findings: On the whole, naive subsets had larger estimated richness than memory subsets had.

About this clone itself: Its antigen is unidentified.

Germline trimming cut 0 bases from V and 5 bases from J; bases unmatched to any gene: 6. This CDR3 comprises 15 residues. From germline, CDR1 is SNHLY and CDR2 FYNNEI. For sorted subsets, about 200 ng DNA per replicate equaled about 30,000 T cell genomes. Per the study methods: Because ImmunoSEQ provided only junction sequences with no quality scores, the filtering differed. Using immunoSEQ multiplex PCR, the repertoire was profiled, and TCRdb retains in-frame clones only, with some absent. V, J and clone size are those of that table, while D and trimming were read from the DNA. The table has over a million clones, 70% to 80% seen once; the top ten hold about 0.52%.

This TCR came from a man younger than 35 in good health. Some clones in this sample may be carry-over from other donors' samples. The V call is TRBV2, the J call TRBJ2-5; TRBD2 agrees at 7 bases. The specimen was memory CD4+ T cells from PBMCs. Subset: CD45RA-negative fraction. The CDR3 nucleotides are TGTGCCAGCAGTGAAGCAGTTCTGGGAGGGGAGACCCAGTACTTC. Its translation: CASSEAVLGGETQYF.